This T cell receptor (beta chain) appears in the sequencing data of a study of T cell clones after liver transplantation. Study-wide points: Post-transplant, graft-donor-reactive CD4 TCRbeta sequences in blood dropped significantly in 5 of 8 subjects.

For this clone: Its target is not known.

CDR1 is MDHEN, CDR2 SYDVKM, per germline. This CDR3 is built from 15 residues. The V gene lost 2 bases and the J gene lost 4 bases, with 14 bases spanning the gap. Only in-frame clones appear in the TCRdb table, and some are missing; sequencing was by immunoSEQ multiplex PCR. The sample consists of 75,000 to 100,000 clones, 70% to 85% of them appearing once. This chain joins TRBV28 and TRBJ1-2; D unresolved. This receptor was identified in a human patient who received a liver transplant. A share of the T cells may be of graft donor origin. Sequences were derived from CD4+ T cells from blood, sampled 45 to 46 months after liver transplant. In nucleotides, the CDR3 is TGTGCCAGCAGTTTACTTGGACGGAACCTCTATGGCTACACCTTC. Protein product: CASSLLGRNLYGYTF.